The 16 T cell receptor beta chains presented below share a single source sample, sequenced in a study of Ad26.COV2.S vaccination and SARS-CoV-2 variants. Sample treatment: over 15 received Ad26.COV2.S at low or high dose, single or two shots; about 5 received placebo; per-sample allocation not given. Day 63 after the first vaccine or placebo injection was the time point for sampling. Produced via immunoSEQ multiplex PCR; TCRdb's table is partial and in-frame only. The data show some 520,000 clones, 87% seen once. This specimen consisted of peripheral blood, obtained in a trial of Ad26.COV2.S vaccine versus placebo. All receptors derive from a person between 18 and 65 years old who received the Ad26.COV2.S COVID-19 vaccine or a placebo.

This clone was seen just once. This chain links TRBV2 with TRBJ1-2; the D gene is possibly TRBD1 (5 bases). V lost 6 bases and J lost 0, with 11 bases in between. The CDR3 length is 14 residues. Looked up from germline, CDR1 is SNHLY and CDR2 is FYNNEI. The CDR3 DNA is TGTGCCAGCAGCAAGACAGAGACTAACTATGGCTACACCTTC. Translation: CASSKTETNYGYTF.

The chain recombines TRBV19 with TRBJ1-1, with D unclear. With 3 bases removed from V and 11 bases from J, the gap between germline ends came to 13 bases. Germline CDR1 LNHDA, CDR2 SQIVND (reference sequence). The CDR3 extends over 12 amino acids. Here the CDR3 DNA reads TGTGCCAGTAGTATGACTGGGAGCGCGGCTTTCTTT. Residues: CASSMTGSAAFF.

CDR3 region: CASSLNPSGEQFF. The CDR3, as DNA: TGTGCCAGCAGCCTTAATCCCTCAGGTGAGCAGTTCTTC. The V gene is TRBV6-2 or TRBV6-3, the J gene TRBJ2-1; D unresolved. Looked up from germline, CDR1 is MNHEY and CDR2 is SVGEGT. Between the trimmed V and J ends, which lost 6 bases and 9 bases, there was a span of 15 bases. The CDR3 totals 13 residues.

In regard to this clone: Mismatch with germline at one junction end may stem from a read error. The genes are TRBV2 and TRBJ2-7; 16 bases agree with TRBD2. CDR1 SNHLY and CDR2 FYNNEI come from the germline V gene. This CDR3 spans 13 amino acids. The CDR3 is CASSQEGLAGGNF. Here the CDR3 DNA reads TGTGCCAGCAGTCAAGAGGGACTAGCGGGAGGGAACTTC.

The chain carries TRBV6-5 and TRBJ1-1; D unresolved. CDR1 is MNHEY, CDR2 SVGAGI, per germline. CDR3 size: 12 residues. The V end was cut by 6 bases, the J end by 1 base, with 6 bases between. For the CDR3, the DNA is TGTGCCAGCAGCCAAAGGAACACTGAAGCTTTCTTT. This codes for CASSQRNTEAFF.

The CDR3, as DNA: TGTGCCAGTACTAGGAACAGCCAGCCCCAAGAGACCCAGTACTTC. This sequence encodes CASTRNSQPQETQYF. The chain combines TRBV7-6 with TRBJ2-5; D might be TRBD2 (5 bases). The germline V gene encodes CDR1 SGHVS and CDR2 FNYEAQ. The V gene lost 9 bases and the J gene lost 1 base, with 18 bases spanning the gap. CDR3 size: 15 residues. The full variable domain, with the rest looked up from reference TRBV7-6 and TRBJ2-5, is GAGVSQSPRYKVTKRGQDVALRCDPISGHVSLYWYRQALGQGPEFLTYFNYEAQQDKSGLPNDRFSAERPEGSISTLTIQRTEQRDSAMYRCASTRNSQPQETQYFGPGTRLLVL.

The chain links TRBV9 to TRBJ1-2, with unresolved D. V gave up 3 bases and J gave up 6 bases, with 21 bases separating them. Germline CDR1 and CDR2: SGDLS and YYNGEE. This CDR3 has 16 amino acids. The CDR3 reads CASSARSGLVIDGYTF. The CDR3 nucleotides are TGTGCCAGCAGCGCCCGATCGGGGTTAGTAATTGATGGCTACACCTTC. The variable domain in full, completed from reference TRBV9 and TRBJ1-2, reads DSGVTQTPKHLITATGQRVTLRCSPRSGDLSVYWYQQSLDQGLQFLIQYYNGEERAKGNILERFSAQQFPDLHSELNLSSLELGDSALYFCASSARSGLVIDGYTFGSGTRLTVV.

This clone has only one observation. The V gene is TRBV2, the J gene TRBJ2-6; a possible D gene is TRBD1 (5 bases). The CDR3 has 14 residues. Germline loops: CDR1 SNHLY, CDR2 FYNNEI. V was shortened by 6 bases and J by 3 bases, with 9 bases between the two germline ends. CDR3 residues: CASRGRGGANVLTF. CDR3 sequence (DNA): TGTGCCAGCAGGGGGCGAGGTGGGGCCAACGTCCTGACTTTC.

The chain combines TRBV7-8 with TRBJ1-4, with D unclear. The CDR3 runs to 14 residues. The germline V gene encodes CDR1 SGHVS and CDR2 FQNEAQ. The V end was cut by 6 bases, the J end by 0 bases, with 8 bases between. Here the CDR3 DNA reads TGTGCCAGCAGTGGCCTTCCAACTAATGAAAAACTGTTTTTT. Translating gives CASSGLPTNEKLFF.

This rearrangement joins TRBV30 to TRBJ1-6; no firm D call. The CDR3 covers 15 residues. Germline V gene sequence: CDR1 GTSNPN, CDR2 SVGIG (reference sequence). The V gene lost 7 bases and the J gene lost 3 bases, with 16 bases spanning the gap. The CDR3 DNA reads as TGTGCCTTCCAACGACCGCTTCTCTATAATTCACCCCTCCACTTT. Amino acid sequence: CAFQRPLLYNSPLHF.

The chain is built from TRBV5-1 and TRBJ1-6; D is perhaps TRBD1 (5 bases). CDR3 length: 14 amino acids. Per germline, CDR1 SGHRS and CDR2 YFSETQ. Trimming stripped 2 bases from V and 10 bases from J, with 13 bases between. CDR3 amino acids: CASSFGGDSSPLHF. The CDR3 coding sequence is TGCGCCAGCAGCTTTGGGGGAGATAGCTCACCCCTCCACTTT. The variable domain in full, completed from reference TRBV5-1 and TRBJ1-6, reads KAGVTQTPRYLIKTRGQQVTLSCSPISGHRSVSWYQQTPGQGLQFLFEYFSETQRNKGNFPGRFSGRQFSNSRSEMNVSTLELGDSALYLCASSFGGDSSPLHFGNGTRLTVT.

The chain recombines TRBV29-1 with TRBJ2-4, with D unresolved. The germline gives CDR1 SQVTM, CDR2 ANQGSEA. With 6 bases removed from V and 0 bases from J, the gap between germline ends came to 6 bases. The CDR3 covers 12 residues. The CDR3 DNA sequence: TGCAGCGTGGGGATAGCCAAAAACATTCAGTACTTC. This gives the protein CSVGIAKNIQYF.

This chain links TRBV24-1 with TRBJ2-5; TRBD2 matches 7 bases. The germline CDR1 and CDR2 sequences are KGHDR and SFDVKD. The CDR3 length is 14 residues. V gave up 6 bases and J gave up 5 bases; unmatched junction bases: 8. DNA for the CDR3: TGTGCCACCAGTATCGGCGGGAGTGGCGAGACCCAGTACTTC. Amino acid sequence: CATSIGGSGETQYF.

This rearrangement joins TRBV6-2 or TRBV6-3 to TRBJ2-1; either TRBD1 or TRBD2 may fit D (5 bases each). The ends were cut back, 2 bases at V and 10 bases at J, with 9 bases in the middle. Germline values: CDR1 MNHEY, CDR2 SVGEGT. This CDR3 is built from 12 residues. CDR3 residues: CASSYRWGEQFF. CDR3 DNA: TGTGCCAGCAGTTACCGTTGGGGGGAGCAGTTCTTC.

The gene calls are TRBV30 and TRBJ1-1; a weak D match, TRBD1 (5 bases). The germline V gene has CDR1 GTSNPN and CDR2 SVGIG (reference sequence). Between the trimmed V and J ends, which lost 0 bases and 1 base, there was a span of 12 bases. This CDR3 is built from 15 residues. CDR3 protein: CAWSVWGSTNTEAFF. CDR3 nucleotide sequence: TGTGCCTGGAGTGTATGGGGGTCGACGAACACTGAAGCTTTCTTT.

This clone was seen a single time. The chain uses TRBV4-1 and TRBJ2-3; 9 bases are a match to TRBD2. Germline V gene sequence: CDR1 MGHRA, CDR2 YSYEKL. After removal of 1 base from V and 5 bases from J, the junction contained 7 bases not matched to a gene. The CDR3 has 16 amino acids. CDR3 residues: CASSQGGGARGDTQYF. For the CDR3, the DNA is TGCGCCAGCAGCCAAGGCGGGGGGGCGCGAGGAGATACGCAGTATTTT.